One sample yielded the 6 T cell receptor beta chains listed below, sequenced in a study of T cells in Graves' hyperthyroidism and ophthalmopathy. Regions amplified from RNA transcripts were the TCR beta CDR3 regions. HTBI primers drove first-round RT-PCR of the TCR CDR3. TCRdb analysed the multiplex PCR reads with MiXCR anew, one entry per CDR3 protein. The data hold hundreds of thousands of distinct CDR3 sequences, with 14% observed a single time. Specimen: blood. These receptor sequences come from a woman aged 18-30 years with Graves' hyperthyroidism.

There are a few counts of this clonotype. The chain recombines TRBV27 with TRBJ2-3, with 14 bases lining up with TRBD2. CDR1 is MNHEY and CDR2 is SMNVEV in the germline V gene (reference sequence). The ends lost 4 bases at V and 2 bases at J; junction bases unmatched: 5. The CDR3 runs to 17 residues. This chain's CDR3 is CASSSLGLAGVTDTQYF. CDR3 bases: TGTGCCAGCAGTTCGTTGGGACTAGCGGGAGTCACAGATACGCAGTATTTT.

About this clonotype: Given a much more abundant clone one base away, this may be a read error. This rearrangement joins TRBV3-1 to TRBJ2-7; D gene uncertain. CDR1 and CDR2 (germline): LGHDT, YNNKEL (reference sequence). The CDR3 is 11 residues long. Between the trimmed V and J ends, which lost 11 bases and 6 bases, there was a span of 14 bases. The CDR3 is CAGGSIAEQYF. In nucleotides, the CDR3 is TGTGCCGGCGGATCTATTGCCGAGCAGTACTTC.

This clonotype was recorded at least ten times. The chain recombines TRBV3-1 with TRBJ1-2; 8 bases fit TRBD1. This CDR3 has 13 residues. With V trimmed by 1 base and J by 8 bases, 3 bases remained unmatched. The germline gives CDR1 LGHDT, CDR2 YNNKEL (reference sequence). The CDR3 bases are TGTGCCAGCAGCCAAGGTGGACAGGGAGGCTACACCTTC. Translated, it gives CASSQGGQGGYTF.

This chain links TRBV5-6 with TRBJ2-5; 8 bases agree with TRBD1. The germline V gene has CDR1 SGHDT and CDR2 YYEEEE. The V segment lost 2 bases and the J segment 3 bases; nucleotides outside the gene matches: 6. The length of the CDR3 is 15 residues. CDR3: CASSLYLDREETQYF. The CDR3 region has the DNA TGTGCCAGCAGCTTATACCTGGACAGGGAAGAGACCCAGTACTTC.

The sample holds many counts of this clonotype. This chain links TRBV30 with TRBJ2-1; D possibly corresponds to TRBD2 (6 bases). Germline-derived CDR1 and CDR2 are GTSNPN and SVGIG (reference sequence). The germline V and J ends were trimmed by 3 bases and 3 bases, with 21 bases remaining between them. This CDR3 region has 17 residues. The CDR3 here is CAWRGKGLHVVYNEQFF. CDR3 nucleotides: TGTGCCTGGAGGGGAAAGGGACTGCACGTGGTCTACAATGAGCAGTTCTTC.

J is TRBJ2-2 and V is TRBV7-2; either TRBD1 or TRBD2 may fit D (5 bases each). V was pared by 5 bases and J by 0 bases, with 13 bases between. The CDR3 is made up of 16 amino acids. Germline CDR1 SGHTA, CDR2 FQGNSA. The CDR3 loop reads CASSPRGPTNTGELFF. As DNA, the CDR3 is TGTGCCAGCAGCCCCCGGGGACCCACGAACACCGGGGAGCTGTTTTTT.